This T cell receptor beta chain was recorded in a study of blood T cell repertoires in COVID-19. Measured with immunoSEQ multiplex PCR; TCRdb has only the in-frame clones, and not every one. Of hundreds of thousands of clones listed, more than 75% are singletons. The CDR3 sequence is 13 residues long. Germline CDR1 LNHDA, CDR2 SQIVND (reference sequence). The V and J ends lost 4 bases and 4 bases, in that order; junction bases with no gene match: 2. The sequencing sample was made of PBMCs or T cells enriched from blood (not recorded which). This chain uses TRBV19 with TRBJ1-2; 8 bases fit TRBD1. The TCR sequence derives from a man aged 35 to 55 who had recovered from COVID-19. The CDR3 region is CASSKQGAYGYTF. The CDR3 DNA is TGTGCCAGTAGTAAGCAGGGGGCCTATGGCTACACCTTC.